The entry below gives a single T cell receptor beta chain sequence along with its context. Given a much more abundant clone one base away, this may be a read error. Next came a second PCR, run for about 6 to 11 cycles, which used a sample-barcoded 5' primer along with a J-beta primer mix. TCRdb analysed the 5' RACE reads with MiXCR anew, one entry per CDR3 protein. This sample has hundreds of thousands of distinct CDR3 sequences, with more than 40% found just once. This sample is drawn from a study of blood T cells in healthy people across ages. The germline gives CDR1 SGHAT, CDR2 FQNNGV. CDR3 length: 14 amino acids.

The chain is built from TRBV11-2 and TRBJ1-2; D gene uncertain. Sequencing was performed on blood. This clonotype was obtained from a man in his sixties in good health. The CDR3 sequence is CVSSLVDVNYGYTF. CDR3 coding DNA: TGTGTCAGCAGCTTAGTGGACGTTAACTATGGCTACACCTTC.